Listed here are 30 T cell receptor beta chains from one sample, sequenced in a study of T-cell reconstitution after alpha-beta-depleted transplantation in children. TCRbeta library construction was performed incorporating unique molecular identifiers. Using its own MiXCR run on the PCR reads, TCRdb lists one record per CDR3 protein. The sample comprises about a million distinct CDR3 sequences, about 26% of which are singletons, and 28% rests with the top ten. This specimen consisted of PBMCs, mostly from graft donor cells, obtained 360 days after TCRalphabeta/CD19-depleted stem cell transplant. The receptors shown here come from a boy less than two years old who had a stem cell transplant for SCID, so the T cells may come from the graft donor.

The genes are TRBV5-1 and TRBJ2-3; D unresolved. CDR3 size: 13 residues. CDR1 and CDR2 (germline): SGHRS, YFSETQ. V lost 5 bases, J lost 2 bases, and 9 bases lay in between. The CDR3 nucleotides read TGCGCCAGCAGGGCGGATCCCACAGATACGCAGTATTTT. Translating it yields CASRADPTDTQYF. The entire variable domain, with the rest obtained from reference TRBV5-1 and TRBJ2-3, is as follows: KAGVTQTPRYLIKTRGQQVTLSCSPISGHRSVSWYQQTPGQGLQFLFEYFSETQRNKGNFPGRFSGRQFSNSRSEMNVSTLELGDSALYLCASRADPTDTQYFGPGTRLTVL.

Here the CDR3 DNA reads TGTGCCACCGGCGGGATAGCCGGTCTGGAGCAGTTCTTC. This translates into CATGGIAGLEQFF. The chain combines TRBV15 with TRBJ2-1; TRBD2 might be the D (6 bases). The CDR3 consists of 13 residues. V was cut by 8 bases and J by 10 bases, with 18 bases left in between. Germline loops: CDR1 LNHNV, CDR2 YYDKDF (reference sequence).

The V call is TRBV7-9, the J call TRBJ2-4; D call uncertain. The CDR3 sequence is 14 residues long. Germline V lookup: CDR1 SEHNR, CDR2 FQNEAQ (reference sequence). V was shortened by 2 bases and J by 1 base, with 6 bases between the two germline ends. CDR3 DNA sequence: TGTGCCAGCAGCTTAACGGCGGCCAAAAACATTCAGTACTTC. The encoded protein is CASSLTAAKNIQYF.

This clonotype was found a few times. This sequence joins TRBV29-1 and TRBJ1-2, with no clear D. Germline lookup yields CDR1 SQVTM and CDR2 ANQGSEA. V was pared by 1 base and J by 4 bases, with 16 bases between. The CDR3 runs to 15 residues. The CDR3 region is CSVEGVTRGPYGYTF. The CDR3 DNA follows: TGCAGCGTTGAAGGCGTCACGCGAGGGCCCTATGGCTACACCTTC.

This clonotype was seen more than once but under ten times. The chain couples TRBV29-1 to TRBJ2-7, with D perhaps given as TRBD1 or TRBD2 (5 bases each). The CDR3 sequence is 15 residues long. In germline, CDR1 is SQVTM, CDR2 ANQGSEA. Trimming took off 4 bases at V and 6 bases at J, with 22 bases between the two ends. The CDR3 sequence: CSVVPPGFEGLEQYF. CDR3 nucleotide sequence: TGCAGCGTTGTTCCTCCCGGCTTTGAGGGGCTCGAGCAGTACTTC.

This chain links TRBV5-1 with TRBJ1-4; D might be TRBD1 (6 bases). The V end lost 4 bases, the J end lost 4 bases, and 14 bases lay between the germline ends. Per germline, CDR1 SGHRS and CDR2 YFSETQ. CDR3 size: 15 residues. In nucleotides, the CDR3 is TGCGCCAGCAGCGAATCGACAGGTTTTAATGAAAAACTGTTTTTT. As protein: CASSESTGFNEKLFF. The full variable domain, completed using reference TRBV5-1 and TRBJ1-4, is KAGVTQTPRYLIKTRGQQVTLSCSPISGHRSVSWYQQTPGQGLQFLFEYFSETQRNKGNFPGRFSGRQFSNSRSEMNVSTLELGDSALYLCASSESTGFNEKLFFGSGTQLSVL.

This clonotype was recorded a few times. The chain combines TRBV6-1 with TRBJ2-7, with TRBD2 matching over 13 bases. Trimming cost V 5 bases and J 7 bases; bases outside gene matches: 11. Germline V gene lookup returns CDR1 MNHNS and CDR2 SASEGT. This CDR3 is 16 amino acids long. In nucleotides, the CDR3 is TGTGCCAGCAGTCGTGGACTAGCGGGGGACCCTAGGGAGCAGTACTTC. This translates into CASSRGLAGDPREQYF.

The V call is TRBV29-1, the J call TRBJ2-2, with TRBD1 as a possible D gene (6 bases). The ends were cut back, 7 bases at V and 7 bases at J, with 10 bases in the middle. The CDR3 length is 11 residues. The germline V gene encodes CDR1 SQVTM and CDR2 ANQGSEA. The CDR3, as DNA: TGCAGCGGAGACAGGAGCGGGGAGCTGTTTTTT. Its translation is CSGDRSGELFF.

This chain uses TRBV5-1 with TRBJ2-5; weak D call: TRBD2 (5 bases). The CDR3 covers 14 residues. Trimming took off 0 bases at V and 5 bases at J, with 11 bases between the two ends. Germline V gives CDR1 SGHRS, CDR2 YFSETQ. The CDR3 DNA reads TGCGCCAGCAGCTTGGGACACCGCGGGGAGACCCAGTACTTC. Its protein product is CASSLGHRGETQYF. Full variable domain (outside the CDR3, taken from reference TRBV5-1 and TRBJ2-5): KAGVTQTPRYLIKTRGQQVTLSCSPISGHRSVSWYQQTPGQGLQFLFEYFSETQRNKGNFPGRFSGRQFSNSRSEMNVSTLELGDSALYLCASSLGHRGETQYFGPGTRLLVL.

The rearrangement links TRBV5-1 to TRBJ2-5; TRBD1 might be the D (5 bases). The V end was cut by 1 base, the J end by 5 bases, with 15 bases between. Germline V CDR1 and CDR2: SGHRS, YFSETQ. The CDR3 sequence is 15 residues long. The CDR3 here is CASSLSSGNYETQYF. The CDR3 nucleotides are TGCGCCAGCAGCTTGAGTTCAGGGAATTACGAGACCCAGTACTTC.

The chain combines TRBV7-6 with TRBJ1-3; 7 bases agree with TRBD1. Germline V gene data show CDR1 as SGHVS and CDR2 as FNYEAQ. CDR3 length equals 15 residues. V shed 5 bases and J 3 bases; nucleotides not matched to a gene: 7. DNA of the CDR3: TGTGCCAGCAGCAATGACAGGGTTGGTGGAAACACCATATATTTT. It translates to CASSNDRVGGNTIYF.

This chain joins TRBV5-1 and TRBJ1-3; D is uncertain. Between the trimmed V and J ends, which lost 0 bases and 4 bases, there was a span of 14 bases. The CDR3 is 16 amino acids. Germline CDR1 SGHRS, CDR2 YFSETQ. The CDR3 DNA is TGCGCCAGCAGCTTGGTATCAGCCTCCTCGGGAAACACCATATATTTT. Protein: CASSLVSASSGNTIYF.

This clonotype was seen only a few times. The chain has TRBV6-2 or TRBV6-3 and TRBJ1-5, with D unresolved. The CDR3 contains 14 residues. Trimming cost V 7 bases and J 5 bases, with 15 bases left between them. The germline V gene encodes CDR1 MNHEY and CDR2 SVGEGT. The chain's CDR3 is CASNRGVPDQPQHF. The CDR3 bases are TGTGCCAGCAATCGAGGAGTCCCCGATCAGCCCCAGCATTTT.

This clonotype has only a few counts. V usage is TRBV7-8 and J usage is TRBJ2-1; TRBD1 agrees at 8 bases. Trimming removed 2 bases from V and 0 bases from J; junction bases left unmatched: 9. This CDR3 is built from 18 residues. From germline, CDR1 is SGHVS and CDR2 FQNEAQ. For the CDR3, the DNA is TGTGCCAGCAGCTTACGGGACAGGCCTTCTAGCTCCTACAATGAGCAGTTCTTC. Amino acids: CASSLRDRPSSSYNEQFF.

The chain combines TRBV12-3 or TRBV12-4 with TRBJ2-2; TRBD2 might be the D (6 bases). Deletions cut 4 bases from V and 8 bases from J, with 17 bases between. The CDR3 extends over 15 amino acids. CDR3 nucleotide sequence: TGTGCCAGCAGTTCCCGGGACTTATTGAGGGGGGAGCTGTTTTTT. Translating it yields CASSSRDLLRGELFF.

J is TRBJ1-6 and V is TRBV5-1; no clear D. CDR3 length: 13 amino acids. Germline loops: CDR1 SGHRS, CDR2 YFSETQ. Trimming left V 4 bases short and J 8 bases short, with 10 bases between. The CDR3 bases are TGCGCCAGCAGCAGGATCCAGCATTCACCCCTCCACTTT. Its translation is CASSRIQHSPLHF.

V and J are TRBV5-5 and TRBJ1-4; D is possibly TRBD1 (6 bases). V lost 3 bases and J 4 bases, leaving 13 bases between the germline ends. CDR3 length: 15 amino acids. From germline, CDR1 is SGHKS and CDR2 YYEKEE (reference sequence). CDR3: CASSSPTGINEKLFF. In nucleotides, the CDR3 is TGTGCCAGCAGCTCACCCACAGGGATTAATGAAAAACTGTTTTTT.

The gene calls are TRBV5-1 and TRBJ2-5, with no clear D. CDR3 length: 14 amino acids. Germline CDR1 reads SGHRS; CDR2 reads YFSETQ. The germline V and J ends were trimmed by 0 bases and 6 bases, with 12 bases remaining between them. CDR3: CASSLAAEGQTQYF. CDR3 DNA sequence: TGCGCCAGCAGCTTGGCGGCAGAAGGACAGACCCAGTACTTC.

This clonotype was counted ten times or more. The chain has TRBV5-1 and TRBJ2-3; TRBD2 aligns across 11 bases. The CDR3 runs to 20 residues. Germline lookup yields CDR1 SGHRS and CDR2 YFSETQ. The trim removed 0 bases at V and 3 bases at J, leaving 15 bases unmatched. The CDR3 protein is CASSLGLAGKKEGWTDTQYF. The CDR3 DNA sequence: TGCGCCAGCAGCTTGGGACTAGCGGGGAAGAAGGAAGGCTGGACAGATACGCAGTATTTT. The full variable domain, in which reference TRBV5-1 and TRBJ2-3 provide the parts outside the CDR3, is KAGVTQTPRYLIKTRGQQVTLSCSPISGHRSVSWYQQTPGQGLQFLFEYFSETQRNKGNFPGRFSGRQFSNSRSEMNVSTLELGDSALYLCASSLGLAGKKEGWTDTQYFGPGTRLTVL.

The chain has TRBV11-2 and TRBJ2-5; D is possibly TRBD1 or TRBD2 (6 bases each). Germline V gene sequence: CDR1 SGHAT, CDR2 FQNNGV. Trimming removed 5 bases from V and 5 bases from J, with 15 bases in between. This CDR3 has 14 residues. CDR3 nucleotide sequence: TGTGCCAGCAGCCTTATACGGGGGCCCGAGACCCAGTACTTC. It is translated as CASSLIRGPETQYF.

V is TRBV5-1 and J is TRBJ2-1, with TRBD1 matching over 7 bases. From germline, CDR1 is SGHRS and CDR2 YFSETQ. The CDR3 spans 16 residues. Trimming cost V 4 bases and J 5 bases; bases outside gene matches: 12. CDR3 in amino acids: CASSPGAGQAHNEQFF. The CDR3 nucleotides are TGCGCCAGCAGCCCCGGAGCCGGACAGGCCCACAATGAGCAGTTCTTC.

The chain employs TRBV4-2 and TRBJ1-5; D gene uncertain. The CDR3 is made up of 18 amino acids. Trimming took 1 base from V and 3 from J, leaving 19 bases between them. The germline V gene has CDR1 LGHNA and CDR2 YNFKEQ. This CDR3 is CASSQGASGGSANQPQHF. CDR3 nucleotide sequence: TGTGCCAGCAGCCAAGGGGCGAGTGGAGGGTCGGCCAATCAGCCCCAGCATTTT.

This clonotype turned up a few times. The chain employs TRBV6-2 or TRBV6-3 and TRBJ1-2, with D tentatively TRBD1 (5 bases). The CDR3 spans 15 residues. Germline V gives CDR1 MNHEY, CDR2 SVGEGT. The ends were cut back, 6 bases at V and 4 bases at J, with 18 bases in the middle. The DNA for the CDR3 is TGTGCCAGCAGAGCCATGAACCGGGACGGCTATGGCTACACCTTC. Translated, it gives CASRAMNRDGYGYTF.

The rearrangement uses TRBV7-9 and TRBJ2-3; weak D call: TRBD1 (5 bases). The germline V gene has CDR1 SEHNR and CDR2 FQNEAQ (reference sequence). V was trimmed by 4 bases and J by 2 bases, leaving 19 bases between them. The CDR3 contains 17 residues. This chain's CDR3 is CASSSGVLGAATDTQYF. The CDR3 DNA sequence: TGTGCCAGCAGCTCAGGCGTCTTAGGGGCCGCCACAGATACGCAGTATTTT.

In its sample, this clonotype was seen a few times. This CDR3 is CASSLEGRANEKLFF. In DNA form, the CDR3 reads TGTGCCAGCAGCTTAGAGGGGAGAGCTAATGAAAAACTGTTTTTT. The chain combines TRBV7-9 with TRBJ1-4, with TRBD1 as a possible D gene (5 bases). The CDR3 extends over 15 amino acids. Germline V gene data show CDR1 as SEHNR and CDR2 as FQNEAQ (reference sequence). Trimming removed 1 base at V and 3 bases at J, with 9 bases between.

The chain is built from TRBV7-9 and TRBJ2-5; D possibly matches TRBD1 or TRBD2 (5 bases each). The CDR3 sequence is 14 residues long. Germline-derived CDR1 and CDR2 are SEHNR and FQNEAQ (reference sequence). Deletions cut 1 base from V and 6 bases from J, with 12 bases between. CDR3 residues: CASSLGAGTKTQYF. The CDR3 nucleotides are TGTGCCAGCAGCTTAGGGGCAGGGACGAAGACCCAGTACTTC.

CDR3 coding DNA: TGTGCCAGCAGCTCCCTATATAGGGAGAACACTGAAGCTTTCTTT. Residues: CASSSLYRENTEAFF. The chain is built from TRBV5-6 and TRBJ1-1; D is unresolved. Germline V gene lookup returns CDR1 SGHDT and CDR2 YYEEEE. The ends were cut back, 3 bases at V and 1 base at J, with 13 bases in the middle. The CDR3 covers 15 residues.

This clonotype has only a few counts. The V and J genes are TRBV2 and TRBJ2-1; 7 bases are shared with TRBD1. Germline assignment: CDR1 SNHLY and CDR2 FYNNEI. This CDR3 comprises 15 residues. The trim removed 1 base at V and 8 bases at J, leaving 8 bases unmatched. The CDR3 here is CASSEGGTAGDEQFF. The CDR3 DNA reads TGTGCCAGCAGTGAAGGGGGGACAGCAGGGGATGAGCAGTTCTTC.

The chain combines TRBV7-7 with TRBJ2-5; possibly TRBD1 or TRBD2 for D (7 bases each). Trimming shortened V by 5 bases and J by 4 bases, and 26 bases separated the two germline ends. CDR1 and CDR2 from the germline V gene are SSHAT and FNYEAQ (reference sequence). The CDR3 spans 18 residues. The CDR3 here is CASSKGGLRGPLGETQYF. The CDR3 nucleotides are TGTGCCAGCAGCAAAGGGGGCCTGCGGGGGCCCTTGGGAGAGACCCAGTACTTC.

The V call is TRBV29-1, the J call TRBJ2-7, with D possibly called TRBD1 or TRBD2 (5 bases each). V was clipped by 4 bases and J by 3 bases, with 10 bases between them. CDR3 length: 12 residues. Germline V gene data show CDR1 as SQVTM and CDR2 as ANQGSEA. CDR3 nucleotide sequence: TGCAGCGTTGGGCCTGGGGGCTACGAGCAGTACTTC. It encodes CSVGPGGYEQYF.